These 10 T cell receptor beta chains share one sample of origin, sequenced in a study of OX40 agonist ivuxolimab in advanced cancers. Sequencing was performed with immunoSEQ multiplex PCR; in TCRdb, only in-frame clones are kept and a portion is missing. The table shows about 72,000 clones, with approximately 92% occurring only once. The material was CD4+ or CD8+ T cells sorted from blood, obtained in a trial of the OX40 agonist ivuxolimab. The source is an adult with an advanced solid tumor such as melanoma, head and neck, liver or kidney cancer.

The CDR3 DNA follows: TGTGCCAGCAGTTCACCCTATTCCGGGGGGGCCAACGTCCTGACTTTC. It specifies CASSSPYSGGANVLTF. The genes are TRBV28 and TRBJ2-6; D is unresolved. V was pared by 4 bases and J by 4 bases, with 14 bases between. There are 16 residues in the CDR3. CDR1 is MDHEN, CDR2 SYDVKM, per germline.

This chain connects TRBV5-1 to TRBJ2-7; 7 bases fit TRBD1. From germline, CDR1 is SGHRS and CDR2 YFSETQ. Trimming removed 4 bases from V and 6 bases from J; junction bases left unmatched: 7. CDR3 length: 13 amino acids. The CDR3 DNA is TGCGCCAGCAGCCCGCGACAGGGCGGCGAGCAGTACTTC. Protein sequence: CASSPRQGGEQYF.

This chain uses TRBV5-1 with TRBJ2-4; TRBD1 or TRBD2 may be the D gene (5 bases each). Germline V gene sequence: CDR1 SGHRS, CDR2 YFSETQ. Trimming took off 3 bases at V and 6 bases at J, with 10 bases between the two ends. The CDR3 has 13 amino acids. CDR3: CASSSLGTNIQYF. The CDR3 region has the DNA TGCGCCAGCAGCTCCCTCGGGACAAACATTCAGTACTTC.

CDR3 coding DNA: TGTGCCAGCTCACCACCAGGTTGGACTGAAGCTTTCTTT. This gives the protein CASSPPGWTEAFF. The chain carries TRBV18 and TRBJ1-1; D call uncertain. Between the trimmed V and J ends, which lost 0 bases and 5 bases, there was a span of 7 bases. The CDR3 sequence is 13 residues long. Looked up from germline, CDR1 is KGHSH and CDR2 is LQKENI.

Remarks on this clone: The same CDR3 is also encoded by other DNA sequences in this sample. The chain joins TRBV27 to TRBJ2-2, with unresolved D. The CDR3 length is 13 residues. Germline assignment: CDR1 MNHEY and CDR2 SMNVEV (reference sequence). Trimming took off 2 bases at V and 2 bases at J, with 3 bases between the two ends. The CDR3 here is CASSLVNTGELFF. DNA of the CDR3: TGTGCCAGCAGTTTAGTTAACACCGGGGAGCTGTTTTTT.

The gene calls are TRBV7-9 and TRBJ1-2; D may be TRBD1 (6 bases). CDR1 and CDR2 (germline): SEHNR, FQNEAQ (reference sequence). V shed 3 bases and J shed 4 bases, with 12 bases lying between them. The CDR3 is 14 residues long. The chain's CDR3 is CASSFLTGIYGYTF. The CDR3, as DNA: TGTGCCAGCAGCTTTCTGACAGGCATCTATGGCTACACCTTC.

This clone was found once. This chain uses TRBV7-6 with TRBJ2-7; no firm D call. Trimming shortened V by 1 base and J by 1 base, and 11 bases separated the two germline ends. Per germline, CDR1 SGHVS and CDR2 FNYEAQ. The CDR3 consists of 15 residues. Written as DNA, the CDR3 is TGTGCCAGCAGCTTAGAAGACCTGGGGTCCTACGAGCAGTACTTC. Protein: CASSLEDLGSYEQYF.

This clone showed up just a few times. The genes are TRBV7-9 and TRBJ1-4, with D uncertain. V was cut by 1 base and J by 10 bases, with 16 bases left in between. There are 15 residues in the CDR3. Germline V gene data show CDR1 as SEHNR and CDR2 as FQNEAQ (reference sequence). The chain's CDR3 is CASSLVGRKVGKLFF. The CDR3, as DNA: TGTGCCAGCAGCTTAGTAGGGCGTAAGGTGGGAAAACTGTTTTTT.

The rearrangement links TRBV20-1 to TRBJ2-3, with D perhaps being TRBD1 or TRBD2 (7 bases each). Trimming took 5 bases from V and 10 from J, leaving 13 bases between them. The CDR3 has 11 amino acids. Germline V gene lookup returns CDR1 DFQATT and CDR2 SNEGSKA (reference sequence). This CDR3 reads CSAAGGVSQYF. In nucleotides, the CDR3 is TGCAGTGCTGCAGGGGGGGTCTCGCAGTATTTT.

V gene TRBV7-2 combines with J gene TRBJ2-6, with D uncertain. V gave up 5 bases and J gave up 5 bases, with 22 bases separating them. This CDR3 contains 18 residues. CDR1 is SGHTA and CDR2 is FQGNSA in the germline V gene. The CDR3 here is CASSTNMRRQSRANVLTF. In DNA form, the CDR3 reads TGTGCCAGCAGCACGAATATGAGACGACAAAGTCGGGCCAACGTCCTGACTTTC.